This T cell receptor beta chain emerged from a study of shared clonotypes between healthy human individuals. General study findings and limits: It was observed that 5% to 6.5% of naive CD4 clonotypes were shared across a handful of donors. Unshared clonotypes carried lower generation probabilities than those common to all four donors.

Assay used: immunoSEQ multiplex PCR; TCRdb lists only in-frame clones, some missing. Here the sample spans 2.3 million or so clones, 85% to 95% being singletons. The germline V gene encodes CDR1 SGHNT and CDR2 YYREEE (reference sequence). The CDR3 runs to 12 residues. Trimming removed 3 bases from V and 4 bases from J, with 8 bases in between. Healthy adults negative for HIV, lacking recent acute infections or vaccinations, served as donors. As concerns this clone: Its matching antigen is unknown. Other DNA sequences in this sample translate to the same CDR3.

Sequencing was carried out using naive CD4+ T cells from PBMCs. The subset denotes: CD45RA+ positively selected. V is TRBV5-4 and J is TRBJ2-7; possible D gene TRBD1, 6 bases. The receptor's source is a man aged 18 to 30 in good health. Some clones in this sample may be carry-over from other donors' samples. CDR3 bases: TGTGCCAGCAGCTCCAGGGGATACGAGCAGTACTTC. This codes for CASSSRGYEQYF.